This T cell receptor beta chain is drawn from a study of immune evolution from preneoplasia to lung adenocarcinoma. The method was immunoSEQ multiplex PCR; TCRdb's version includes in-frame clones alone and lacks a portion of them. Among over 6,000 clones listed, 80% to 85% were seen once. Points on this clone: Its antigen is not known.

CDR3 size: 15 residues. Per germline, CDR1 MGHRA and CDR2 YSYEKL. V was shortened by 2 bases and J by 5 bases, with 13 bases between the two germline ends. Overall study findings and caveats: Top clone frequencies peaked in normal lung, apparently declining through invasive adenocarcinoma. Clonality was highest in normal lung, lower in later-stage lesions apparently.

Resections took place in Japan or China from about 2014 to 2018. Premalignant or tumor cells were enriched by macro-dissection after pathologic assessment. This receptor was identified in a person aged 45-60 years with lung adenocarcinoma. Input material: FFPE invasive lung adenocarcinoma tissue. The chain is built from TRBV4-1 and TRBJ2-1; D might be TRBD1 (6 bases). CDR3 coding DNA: TGCGCCAGCAGCCAAAAGCGGCAGGGGAACAATGAGCAGTTCTTC. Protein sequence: CASSQKRQGNNEQFF.